This T cell receptor (beta chain) was retrieved from a study of radiotherapy plus CTLA-4 blockade in lung cancer. The wider study: Objective responses were seen in around 17% of patients, disease control in roughly 30%.

TCRdb keeps only in-frame clones here, not all; method: immunoSEQ multiplex PCR. Of 80,000 to 95,000 clones in the sample, 80% to 85% were seen once. In the case of this clone: No antigen is known for it.

Overall study findings and caveats: The best prediction of response reportedly came from early blood T cell clone dynamics, with interferon-beta. Expansion of tumor-derived TCR clones was observed in blood after radiotherapy plus ipilimumab.

CDR1 is MGHRA and CDR2 is YSYEKL in the germline V gene. The CDR3 has 19 amino acids. The J segment lost 4 bases and the V segment lost 4 bases, leaving 16 bases of the junction unmatched. Specimen: peripheral blood, collected from a patient treated with radiotherapy plus ipilimumab. The clonotype comes from a human donor with non-small cell lung cancer that progressed on radiotherapy plus ipilimumab. The chain uses TRBV4-1 and TRBJ2-2, with TRBD1 matching 9 bases. CDR3 residues: CASSLLLTPGQGVTGELFF. In DNA, the CDR3 is TGCGCCAGCAGCCTGCTACTTACCCCGGGACAGGGAGTCACCGGGGAGCTGTTTTTT.